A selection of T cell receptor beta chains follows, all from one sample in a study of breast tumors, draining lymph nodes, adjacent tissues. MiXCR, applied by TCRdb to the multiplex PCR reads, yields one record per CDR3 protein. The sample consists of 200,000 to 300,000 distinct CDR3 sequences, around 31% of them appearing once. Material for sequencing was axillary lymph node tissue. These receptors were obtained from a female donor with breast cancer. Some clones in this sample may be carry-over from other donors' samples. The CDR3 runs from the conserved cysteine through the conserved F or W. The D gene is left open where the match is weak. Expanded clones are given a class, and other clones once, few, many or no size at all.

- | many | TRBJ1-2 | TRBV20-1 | TGCAGTGCTAGTCCAACGGCCGGGTATGGCTACACCTTC | CSASPTAGYGYTF
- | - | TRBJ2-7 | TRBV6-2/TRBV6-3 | TGTGCCAGCGGCCAGATGGACGGATACTACGAGCAGTACTTC | CASGQMDGYYEQYF
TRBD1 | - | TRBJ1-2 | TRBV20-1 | TGCAGTGCTAGAGAGGGACAGGGGGACCTGAACCGTGGCCACACCTTC | CSAREGQGDLNRGHTF
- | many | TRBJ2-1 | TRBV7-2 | TGTGCCAGCAGCTTAAGCCCAACAGGGTGGGAGCAGTTCTTC | CASSLSPTGWEQFF
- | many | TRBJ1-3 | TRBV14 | TGTGCCAGCAGCCAAGTTAGTGGCTCTGGAAACACCATATATTTT | CASSQVSGSGNTIYF
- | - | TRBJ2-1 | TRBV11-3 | TGTGCCAGCAGCTTCAGAGGGTCCAATGAGCAGTTCTTC | CASSFRGSNEQFF
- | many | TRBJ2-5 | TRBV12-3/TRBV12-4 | TGTGCCAGCAGTTTCGGCAGGGGCCCTAGGGAGACCCAGTACTTC | CASSFGRGPRETQYF
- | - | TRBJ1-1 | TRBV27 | TGTGCCAGCAGTTTGGGTTCGAACACTGAAGCTTTCTTT | CASSLGSNTEAFF
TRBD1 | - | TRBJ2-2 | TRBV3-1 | TGTGCCAGCAGCACAGGGGTTCCCGGGGAGCTGTTTTTT | CASSTGVPGELFF
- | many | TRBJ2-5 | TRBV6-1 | TGTGCCAGCACTAGACAGGATAAAGAGACCCAGTACTTC | CASTRQDKETQYF
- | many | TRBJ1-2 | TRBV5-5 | TGTGCCAGCAGCTTGCGGGCAGGGATTGACTATGGCTACACCTTC | CASSLRAGIDYGYTF
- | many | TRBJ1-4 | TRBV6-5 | TGTGCCAGCAGTTACTCTTGGGGGACTAATGAAAAACTGTTTTTT | CASSYSWGTNEKLFF
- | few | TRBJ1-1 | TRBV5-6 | TGTGCCAGCAGCTCGTCCAGATCGAACACTGAAGCTTTCTTT | CASSSSRSNTEAFF
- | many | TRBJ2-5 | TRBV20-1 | TGCAGTGCCTCCCGTACGCCCAGTGGGGTGGGGACCCAGTACTTC | CSASRTPSGVGTQYF
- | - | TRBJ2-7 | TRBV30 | TGTGCCTGGAGTTTAGGGAGGTACGAGCAGTACTTC | CAWSLGRYEQYF
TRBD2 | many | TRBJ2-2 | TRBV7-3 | TGTGCCAGCAGCAAGGGACTAGCGGGAGGAGTGGGGGAGCTGTTTTTT | CASSKGLAGGVGELFF
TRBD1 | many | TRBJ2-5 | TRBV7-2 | TGTGCCAGCAGCTTAGCGGGACAGCAAGAGACCCAGTACTTC | CASSLAGQQETQYF
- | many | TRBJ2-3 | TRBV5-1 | TGCGCCAGCAGCTTGGACAGAGCTACAGATACGCAGTATTTT | CASSLDRATDTQYF
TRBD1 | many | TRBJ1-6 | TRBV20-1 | TGCAGTGCTGGGACCGGGACAGGCGATTCACCCCTCCACTTT | CSAGTGTGDSPLHF
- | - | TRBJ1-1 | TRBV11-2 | TGTGCCAGCAGCTACTTCGACAGCGGGACTGAAGCTTTCTTT | CASSYFDSGTEAFF
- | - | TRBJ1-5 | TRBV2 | TGTGCCAGAAGGGCGCCCGCGCACACCGGGGAGCAGTACCAGCCCCAGCATTTT | CARRAPAHTGEQYQPQHF
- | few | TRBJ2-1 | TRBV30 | TGTGCCTGGAGTGTTGTGTACAATGAGCAGTTCTTC | CAWSVVYNEQFF
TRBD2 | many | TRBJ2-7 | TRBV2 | TGTGCCAGCAGTACCCCCGGGACTAGCGGGACCTCCTACGAGCAGTACTTC | CASSTPGTSGTSYEQYF
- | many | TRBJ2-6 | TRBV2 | TGTGCCAGCAGCTCAGGGGCTCCTGGGGCCAACGTCCTGACTTTC | CASSSGAPGANVLTF
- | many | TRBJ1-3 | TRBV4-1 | TGCGCCAGCAGCCAAGATACCGGAAACACCATATATTTT | CASSQDTGNTIYF
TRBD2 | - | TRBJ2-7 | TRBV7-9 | TGTGCCAGCAGCTTATTCGGGGTAGCGGGCGAGCAGTACTTC | CASSLFGVAGEQYF
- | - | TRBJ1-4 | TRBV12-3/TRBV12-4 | TGTGCCAGCAGTTTGGCTAGCGGGATCAGTGAAAAACTGTTTTTT | CASSLASGISEKLFF
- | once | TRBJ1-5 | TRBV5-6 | TGTGCCAGCGGTTTCAGGGCGACTCAGCCCCAGCATTTT | CASGFRATQPQHF
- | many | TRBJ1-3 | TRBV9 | TGTGCCAGCAGCGTAGAGGGGGGAGGTGGAAACACCATATATTTT | CASSVEGGGGNTIYF
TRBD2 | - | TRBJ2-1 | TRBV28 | TGTGCCAGCAGTCAGGGACTAGCGGGAGTCTACAATGAGCAGTTCTTC | CASSQGLAGVYNEQFF
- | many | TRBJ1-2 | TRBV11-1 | TGTGCCAGCAGCTTATCCGGAAACAACTATGGCTACACCTTC | CASSLSGNNYGYTF
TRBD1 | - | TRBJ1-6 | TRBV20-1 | TGCAGTGCTCGACAGGGACGTAATTCACCCCTCCACTTT | CSARQGRNSPLHF